The following is a T cell receptor (beta chain) sequence with its context. A multiplex PCR was run with 60 Vbeta primers and 13 Jbeta primers. Generated by immunoSEQ multiplex PCR, the TCRdb table keeps only in-frame clones and is missing some. The sample has 99,000 or so clones; about 83% are singletons. CDR1 and CDR2 (germline): MNHEY, SMNVEV (reference sequence). This CDR3 contains 14 residues. The junction had 4 bases not matched to a gene; V was cut back by 6 bases and J by 4 bases. This entry comes from a study of cytomegalovirus exposure and HLA in healthy donors. The chain has TRBV27 and TRBJ1-3; 9 bases line up with TRBD1. The sequence derives from a man between 18 and 29 years old in good health and CMV-seronegative. Sequencing was performed on PBMCs. The CDR3 protein is CASRGQGSGNTIYF. CDR3 nucleotide sequence: TGTGCCAGCAGGGGACAGGGATCGGGAAACACCATATATTTT.